This TCR beta chain was observed in a study of blood T cell repertoires in COVID-19. Study overall: COVID-19 samples, acute and convalescent, were from the United States, Italy and Spain.

This clone has just one count. The table came from immunoSEQ multiplex PCR; TCRdb's copy has only in-frame clones and leaves some out. The table lists some 66,000 clones, approximately 91% of them singletons. The sample was peripheral blood. The receptor was derived from a human donor in a cohort sampled during active COVID-19.

The CDR3 sequence: CASSLPGPDRGGEKLFF. CDR3 bases: TGTGCCAGCAGCTTGCCCGGCCCTGACAGGGGAGGTGAAAAACTGTTTTTT. V gene TRBV7-9 combines with J gene TRBJ1-4; TRBD1 agrees at 8 bases. Germline trimming cut 3 bases from V and 7 bases from J; bases unmatched to any gene: 13. Looked up from germline, CDR1 is SEHNR and CDR2 is FQNEAQ (reference sequence). This CDR3 has 17 amino acids.